This paragraph covers one TCR beta chain sequence. These data come from a study of molecular identifiers for immune sequencing clone quantification. TCRdb processed the PCR reads anew with MiXCR; each CDR3 protein has one entry. The table lists around 470,000 distinct CDR3 sequences, under 30% of them singletons. Trimming cost V 5 bases and J 5 bases; bases outside gene matches: 12. The CDR3 covers 15 residues. Germline-derived CDR1 and CDR2 are SEHNR and FQNEAQ (reference sequence). The V and J genes are TRBV7-9 and TRBJ2-7, with 7 bases lining up with TRBD1. Sequences were obtained from naive CD8+ T cells from blood, with Jurkat cell RNA spiked in. Subset here: FACS-sorted CD8+CD4-CCR7+CD45RA+ naive T cells. This TCR was recovered from a human donor in good health. Some libraries in this study had Jurkat cell RNA spiked in. The CDR3, as DNA: TGTGCCAGCAGCGTAATCGGGACAGCTTTCCACGAGCAGTACTTC. Residues: CASSVIGTAFHEQYF.